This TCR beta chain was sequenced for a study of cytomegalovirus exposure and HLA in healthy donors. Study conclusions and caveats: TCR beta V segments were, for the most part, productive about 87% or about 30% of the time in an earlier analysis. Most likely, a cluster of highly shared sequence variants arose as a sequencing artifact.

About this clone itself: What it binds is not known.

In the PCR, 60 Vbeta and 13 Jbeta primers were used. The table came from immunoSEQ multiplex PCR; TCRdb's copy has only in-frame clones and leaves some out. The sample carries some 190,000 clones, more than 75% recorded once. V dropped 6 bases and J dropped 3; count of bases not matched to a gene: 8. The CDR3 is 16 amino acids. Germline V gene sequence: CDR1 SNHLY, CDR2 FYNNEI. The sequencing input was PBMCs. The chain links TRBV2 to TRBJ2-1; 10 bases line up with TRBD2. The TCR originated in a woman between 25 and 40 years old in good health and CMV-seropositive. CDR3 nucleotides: TGTGCCAGCAGAAGTAATAGCGGGGGGCTCTACAATGAGCAGTTCTTC. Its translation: CASRSNSGGLYNEQFF. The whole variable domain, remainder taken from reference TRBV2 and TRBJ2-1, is EPEVTQTPSHQVTQMGQEVILRCVPISNHLYFYWYRQILGQKVEFLVSFYNNEISEKSEIFDDQFSVERPDGSNFTLKIRSTKLEDSAMYFCASRSNSGGLYNEQFFGPGTRLTVL.